This T cell receptor (beta chain) was captured by sequencing in a study of blood T cell repertoires in COVID-19. Study overall: COVID-19 samples from acute and convalescent phases originated in the United States, Italy and Spain. PBMCs, B-cell-depleted T cells, or T cells were the source of the cDNA or gDNA that made up the material.

How the authors handled the data: For nucleated cells, counts were estimated from reference gene primer amplification. Here immunoSEQ multiplex PCR was the method, and the copy in TCRdb shows in-frame clones only, minus some. D and trimming come from the DNA, and the V and J calls and clone size come from that table. Of about 50,000 clones in the sample, more than 90% were seen once. J lost 7 bases, V lost 6 bases, and 11 bases had no gene match. Germline loops: CDR1 MNHEY, CDR2 SVGAGI. This CDR3 is 15 amino acids long. This sequence originates from a human donor in a cohort sampled during active COVID-19. Sequenced input: peripheral blood. This chain uses TRBV6-5 with TRBJ1-4; 7 nucleotides match TRBD1. DNA of the CDR3: TGTGCCAGCAGACCGACGACCCGGACAGGTGAAAAACTGTTTTTT. Translated: CASRPTTRTGEKLFF.